This T cell receptor beta chain is from a study of T cell clonality in common variable immunodeficiency. Trimming took off 0 bases at V and 0 bases at J, with 7 bases between the two ends. This CDR3 is 15 amino acids long. Germline V gene data show CDR1 as SGHNT and CDR2 as YYREEE (reference sequence). This table comes from immunoSEQ multiplex PCR, and its TCRdb copy is limited to in-frame clones, with some not included. The sample yields roughly 42,000 clones, without any singletons. Study results and limitations: Repertoire-complication correlations in CVID were limited by patient heterogeneity. In common variable immunodeficiency, TCR beta chains reportedly carried fewer deletions and N-nucleotide insertions.

Each donor provided 5 to 8 ml of heparinized whole blood. This clone was counted ten times or more. The antigen is not known. The missing CDR3 end, 3 residues past where the read stops, is filled in from the germline J gene. This sequence originates from a human donor with common variable immunodeficiency. Specimen: peripheral blood mononuclear cells. The chain joins TRBV5-4 to TRBJ2-4; possibly TRBD2 for D (5 bases). CDR3 loop: CASSLDLAAKNIQYF. The part of the CDR3 DNA that was read is TGTGCCAGCAGCTTGGACCTAGCAGCCAAAAACATT.